This is a list of T cell receptor beta chains from one sample in a study of blood T cell repertoires in COVID-19. TCRdb keeps only in-frame clones here, not all; method: immunoSEQ multiplex PCR. The sample contains about 98,000 clones, 81% of which appear only once. Specimen: peripheral blood. The receptors come from an elderly woman with acute or convalescent COVID-19. The CDR3 runs from the conserved cysteine through the conserved F or W. The D gene is left open where the match is weak. Not every row has a clone size; where given, it reads once, few, many or a size class.

>TRBV6-5|once|-|TRBJ1-2
CASSSGSRRRYTF
TGTGCCAGCAGCTCCGGGTCTCGGCGGCGCTACACCTTC
>TRBV7-9|-|TRBD1|TRBJ1-5
CASSATGGNQPQHF
TGTGCCAGCAGCGCCACAGGGGGCAATCAGCCCCAGCATTTT
>TRBV7-3|-|TRBD2|TRBJ2-2
CASRPGGSNTGELFF
TGTGCCAGCAGACCCGGGGGGTCAAACACCGGGGAGCTGTTTTTT
>TRBV29-1|few|TRBD1|TRBJ1-2
CSGMTGGGYGYTF
TGCAGCGGCATGACAGGGGGCGGCTATGGCTACACCTTC
>TRBV12-5|-|TRBD1|TRBJ2-3
CASGQGGTDTQYF
TGTGCTTCGGGACAGGGCGGCACAGATACGCAGTATTTT
>TRBV6-5|-|-|TRBJ1-1
CASRPQGRNTEAFF
TGTGCCAGCCGGCCTCAGGGGAGAAACACTGAAGCTTTCTTT
>TRBV2|-|TRBD1|TRBJ1-6
CASRGTGSYNSPLHF
TGTGCCAGCAGAGGGACAGGGTCGTATAATTCACCCCTCCACTTT
>TRBV7-2|few|-|TRBJ2-7
CASSLETRVRHEQYF
TGTGCCAGCAGCTTAGAAACCAGGGTAAGGCACGAGCAGTACTTC
>TRBV6-1|-|TRBD2|TRBJ2-1
CASSEGRGGTSYNEQFF
TGTGCCAGCAGTGAAGGGCGGGGGGGCACCTCCTACAATGAGCAGTTCTTC
>TRBV6-4|few|-|TRBJ2-3
CASSDLGGADTQYF
TGTGCCAGCAGTGACTTGGGGGGGGCTGATACGCAGTATTTT
>TRBV19|-|TRBD1|TRBJ1-1
CASKRKGQFFFF
TGTGCCAGTAAGCGCAAGGGACAGTTCTTCTTCTTT
>TRBV28|-|TRBD1|TRBJ1-1
CASRYRGNTEAFF
TGTGCCAGCAGGTACAGGGGAAACACTGAAGCTTTCTTT
>TRBV4-2|-|-|TRBJ2-7
CASSQRENSYEQYF
TGTGCCAGCAGCCAGAGAGAGAACTCCTACGAGCAGTACTTC
>TRBV5-1|-|TRBD1|TRBJ2-7
CASSLGQGPYEQYF
TGCGCCAGCAGCTTGGGACAGGGGCCCTACGAGCAGTACTTC
>TRBV30|-|TRBD1|TRBJ2-5
CAWSVGGDETQYF
TGTGCCTGGAGCGTAGGGGGCGACGAGACCCAGTACTTC
>TRBV6-5|-|-|TRBJ2-6
CASSLSSGANVLTF
TGTGCCAGCAGTTTGAGCTCTGGGGCCAACGTCCTGACTTTC
>TRBV6-4|-|TRBD1|TRBJ2-3
CASSSTGADTQYF
TGTGCCAGCAGTAGTACAGGGGCAGATACGCAGTATTTT
>TRBV6-4|-|-|TRBJ1-1
CASKGIGVTEAFF
TGTGCCAGCAAGGGGATAGGGGTCACTGAAGCTTTCTTT
>TRBV3-1/TRBV3-2|-|TRBD1|TRBJ1-2
CASSQVLGQGIYGYTF
TGTGCCAGCAGCCAAGTTCTGGGACAGGGTATCTATGGCTACACCTTC
>TRBV19|-|TRBD1|TRBJ1-2
CASRFGGQGSDGYTF
TGTGCCAGTCGATTTGGGGGACAGGGTTCGGATGGCTACACCTTC
>TRBV13|once|TRBD1|TRBJ2-5
CASSSGTGDQETQYF
TGTGCCAGCAGCTCGGGGACAGGGGATCAAGAGACCCAGTACTTC
>TRBV6-5|-|-|TRBJ2-3
CASSLDTAKDTQYF
TGTGCCAGCAGCCTCGACACGGCGAAGGATACGCAGTATTTT
>TRBV27|-|TRBD2|TRBJ2-2
CASSKTLLAGGPGTGELFF
TGTGCCAGCAGTAAAACCTTACTAGCGGGGGGGCCGGGCACCGGGGAGCTGTTTTTT
>TRBV7-8|-|TRBD1|TRBJ1-4
CASSSSNRGQEKLFF
TGTGCCAGCAGCTCATCGAACAGGGGGCAGGAAAAACTGTTTTTT
>TRBV10-3|-|-|TRBJ2-2
CAISDGEDTGELFF
TGTGCCATCAGTGACGGAGAGGACACCGGGGAGCTGTTTTTT
>TRBV20-1|few|TRBD1|TRBJ2-7
CSASRLTGVYEQYF
TGCAGTGCTAGTCGCCTCACAGGGGTCTACGAGCAGTACTTC
>TRBV10-3|-|TRBD1|TRBJ2-7
CAISNRGALSYEQYF
TGTGCCATCAGCAACAGGGGGGCCCTCTCCTACGAGCAGTACTTC
>TRBV28|-|-|TRBJ1-1
CASTSGQNTEAFF
TGTGCCAGCACTAGCGGACAAAACACTGAAGCTTTCTTT
>TRBV19|few|-|TRBJ1-2
CASGHSNYGYTF
TGTGCCAGTGGGCATTCTAACTATGGCTACACCTTC
>TRBV19|-|-|TRBJ1-3
CASSIRADLLSGNTIYF
TGTGCCAGTAGTATACGTGCGGATCTCCTCTCTGGAAACACCATATATTTT
>TRBV27|-|-|TRBJ1-1
CASSNTGFNTEAFF
TGTGCCAGCAGCAATACAGGGTTCAACACTGAAGCTTTCTTT
>TRBV24-1|once|-|TRBJ2-1
CATSDSVSSNEQFF
TGTGCCACCAGTGATTCCGTTTCCAGTAATGAGCAGTTCTTC
>TRBV18|-|-|TRBJ1-2
CASSPKGDAYGYTF
TGTGCCAGCTCACCGAAGGGGGACGCCTATGGCTACACCTTC
>TRBV24-1|-|TRBD1|TRBJ2-1
CATSEFSGQGNNEQFF
TGTGCCACCAGTGAGTTTTCGGGACAGGGTAACAATGAGCAGTTCTTC
>TRBV5-1|-|-|TRBJ1-1
CASSTGQPNTEAFF
TGCGCCAGCAGCACAGGACAACCGAACACTGAAGCTTTCTTT
>TRBV7-2|-|-|TRBJ1-6
CASRASVSTNNSPLHF
TGTGCCAGCAGGGCGAGCGTCTCCACTAATAATTCACCCCTCCACTTT
>TRBV24-1|-|-|TRBJ2-7
CATSDLYGGLPYEQYF
TGTGCCACCAGTGATTTGTATGGGGGACTTCCCTACGAGCAGTACTTC
>TRBV5-6|-|TRBD2|TRBJ2-3
CASSTSSGGQDTQYF
TGTGCCAGCAGTACCTCTAGCGGGGGGCAAGATACGCAGTATTTT
>TRBV19|-|-|TRBJ2-5
CASRVSSYQGIQYF
TGTGCCAGTAGAGTATCCTCTTACCAGGGAATCCAGTACTTC
>TRBV5-4|once|TRBD1|TRBJ2-7
CASSLAGTAYEQYF
TGTGCCAGCAGCTTGGCAGGGACAGCTTACGAGCAGTACTTC
>TRBV28|-|-|TRBJ2-7
CASSLNRRISYEQYF
TGTGCCAGCAGTTTAAACAGGAGAATCTCCTACGAGCAGTACTTC
>TRBV29-1|few|-|TRBJ1-2
CSVETIGRNNYGYTF
TGCAGCGTTGAAACCATCGGCAGGAACAACTATGGCTACACCTTC
>TRBV19|few|-|TRBJ1-5
CASSIEGFGGLGQPQHF
TGTGCCAGTAGTATAGAAGGATTTGGAGGGTTGGGTCAGCCCCAGCATTTT
>TRBV15|once|TRBD1|TRBJ1-4
CATSRGQGKRGEKLFF
TGTGCCACCAGCAGAGGACAGGGGAAGCGTGGTGAAAAACTGTTTTTT